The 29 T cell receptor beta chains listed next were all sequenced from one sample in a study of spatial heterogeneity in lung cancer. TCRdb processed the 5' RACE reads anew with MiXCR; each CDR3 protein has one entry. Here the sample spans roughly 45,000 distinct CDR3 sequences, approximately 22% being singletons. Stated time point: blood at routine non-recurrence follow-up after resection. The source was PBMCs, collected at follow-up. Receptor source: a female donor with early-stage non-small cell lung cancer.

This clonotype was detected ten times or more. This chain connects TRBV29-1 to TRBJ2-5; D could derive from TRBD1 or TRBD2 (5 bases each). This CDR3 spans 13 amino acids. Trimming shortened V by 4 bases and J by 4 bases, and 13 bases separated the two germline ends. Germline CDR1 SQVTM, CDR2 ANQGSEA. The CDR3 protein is CSVGPLGVETQYF. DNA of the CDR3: TGCAGCGTTGGGCCCTTGGGGGTAGAGACCCAGTACTTC.

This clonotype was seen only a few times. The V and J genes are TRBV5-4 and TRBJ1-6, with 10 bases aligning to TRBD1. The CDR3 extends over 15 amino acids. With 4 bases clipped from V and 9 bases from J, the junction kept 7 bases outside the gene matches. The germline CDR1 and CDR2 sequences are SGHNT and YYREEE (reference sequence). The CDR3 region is CASSRPGQGSSPLHF. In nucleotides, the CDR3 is TGTGCCAGCAGCCGACCGGGACAGGGGTCTTCACCCCTCCACTTT.

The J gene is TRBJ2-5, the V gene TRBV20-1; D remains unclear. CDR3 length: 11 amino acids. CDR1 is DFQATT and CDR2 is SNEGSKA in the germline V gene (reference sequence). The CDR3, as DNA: TGCAGCCTAGGCCACCAAGAGACCCAGTACTTC. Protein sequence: CSLGHQETQYF.

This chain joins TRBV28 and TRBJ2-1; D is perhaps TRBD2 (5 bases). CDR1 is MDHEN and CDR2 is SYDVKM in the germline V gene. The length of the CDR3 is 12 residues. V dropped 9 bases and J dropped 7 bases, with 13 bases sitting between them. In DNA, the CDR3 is TGTGCCAGTACATCGCGGGTTAATGAGCAGTTCTTC. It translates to CASTSRVNEQFF. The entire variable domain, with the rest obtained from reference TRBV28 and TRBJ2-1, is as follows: DVKVTQSSRYLVKRTGEKVFLECVQDMDHENMFWYRQDPGLGLRLIYFSYDVKMKEKGDIPEGYSVSREKKERFSLILESASTNQTSMYLCASTSRVNEQFFGPGTRLTVL.

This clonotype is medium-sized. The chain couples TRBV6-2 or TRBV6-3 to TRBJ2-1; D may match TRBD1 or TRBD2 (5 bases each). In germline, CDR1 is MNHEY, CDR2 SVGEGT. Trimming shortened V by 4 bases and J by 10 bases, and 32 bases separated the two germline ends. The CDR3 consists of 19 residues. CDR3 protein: CASSSLELGRDGGAGEQFF. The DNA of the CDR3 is TGTGCCAGCAGTTCCCTCGAGCTAGGACGCGATGGGGGAGCAGGGGAGCAGTTCTTC.

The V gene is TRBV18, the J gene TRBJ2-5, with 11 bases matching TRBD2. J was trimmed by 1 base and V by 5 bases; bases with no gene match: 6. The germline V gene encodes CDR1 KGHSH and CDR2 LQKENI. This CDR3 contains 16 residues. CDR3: CASSSSSGGTQETQYF. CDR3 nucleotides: TGTGCCAGCTCATCATCTAGCGGGGGGACCCAAGAGACCCAGTACTTC. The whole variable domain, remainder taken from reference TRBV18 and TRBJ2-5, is NAGVMQNPRHLVRRRGQEARLRCSPMKGHSHVYWYRQLPEEGLKFMVYLQKENIIDESGMPKERFSAEFPKEGPSILRIQQVVRGDSAAYFCASSSSSGGTQETQYFGPGTRLLVL.

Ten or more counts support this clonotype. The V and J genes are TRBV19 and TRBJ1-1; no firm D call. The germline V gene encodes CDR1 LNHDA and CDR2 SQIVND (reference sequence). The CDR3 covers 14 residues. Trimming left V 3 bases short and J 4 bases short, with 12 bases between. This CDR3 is CASSMHGLGTEAFF. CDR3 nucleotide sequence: TGTGCCAGTAGTATGCACGGGTTGGGCACTGAAGCTTTCTTT.

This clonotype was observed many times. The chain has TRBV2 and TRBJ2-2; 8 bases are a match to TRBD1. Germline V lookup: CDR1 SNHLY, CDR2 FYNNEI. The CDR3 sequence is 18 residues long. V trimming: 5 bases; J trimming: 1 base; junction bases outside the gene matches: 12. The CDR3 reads CASSPGFQTGGNTGELFF. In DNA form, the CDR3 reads TGTGCCAGCAGTCCTGGCTTTCAAACAGGGGGGAACACCGGGGAGCTGTTTTTT.

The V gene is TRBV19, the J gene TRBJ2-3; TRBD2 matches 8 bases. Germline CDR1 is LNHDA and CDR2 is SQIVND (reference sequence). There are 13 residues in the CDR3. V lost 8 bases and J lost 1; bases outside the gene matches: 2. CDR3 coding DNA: TGTGCCAGTCGGGGGGGCGGCACAGATACGCAGTATTTT. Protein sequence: CASRGGGTDTQYF.

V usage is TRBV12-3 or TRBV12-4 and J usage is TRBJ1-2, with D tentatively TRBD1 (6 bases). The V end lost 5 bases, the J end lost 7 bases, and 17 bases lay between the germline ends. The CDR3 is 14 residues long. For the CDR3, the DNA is TGTGCCAGCAGTCCATGGGGGCATGGGGCTGGCTACACCTTC. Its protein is CASSPWGHGAGYTF.

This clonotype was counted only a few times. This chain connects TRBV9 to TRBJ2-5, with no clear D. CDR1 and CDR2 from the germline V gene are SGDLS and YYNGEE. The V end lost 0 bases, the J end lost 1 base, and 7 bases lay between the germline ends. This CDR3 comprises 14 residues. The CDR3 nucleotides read TGTGCCAGCAGCGTAGAACCCCTCCAAGAGACCCAGTACTTC. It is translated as CASSVEPLQETQYF. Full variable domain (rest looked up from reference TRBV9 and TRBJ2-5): DSGVTQTPKHLITATGQRVTLRCSPRSGDLSVYWYQQSLDQGLQFLIQYYNGEERAKGNILERFSAQQFPDLHSELNLSSLELGDSALYFCASSVEPLQETQYFGPGTRLLVL.

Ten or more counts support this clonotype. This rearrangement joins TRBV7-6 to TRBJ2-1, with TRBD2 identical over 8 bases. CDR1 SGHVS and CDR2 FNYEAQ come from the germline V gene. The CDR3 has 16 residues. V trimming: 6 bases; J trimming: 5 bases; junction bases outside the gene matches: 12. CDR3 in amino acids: CASRQGAGGRHNEQFF. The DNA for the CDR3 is TGTGCCAGCAGACAAGGGGCGGGGGGACGTCACAATGAGCAGTTCTTC.

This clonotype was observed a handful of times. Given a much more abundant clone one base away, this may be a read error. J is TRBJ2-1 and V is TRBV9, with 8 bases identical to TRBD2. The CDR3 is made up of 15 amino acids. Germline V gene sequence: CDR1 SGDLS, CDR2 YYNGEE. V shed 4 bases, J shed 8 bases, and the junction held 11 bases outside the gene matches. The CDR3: CASSIDPGGAHEQFF. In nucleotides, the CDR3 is TGTGCCAGCAGCATAGATCCCGGGGGGGCACATGAGCAGTTCTTC.

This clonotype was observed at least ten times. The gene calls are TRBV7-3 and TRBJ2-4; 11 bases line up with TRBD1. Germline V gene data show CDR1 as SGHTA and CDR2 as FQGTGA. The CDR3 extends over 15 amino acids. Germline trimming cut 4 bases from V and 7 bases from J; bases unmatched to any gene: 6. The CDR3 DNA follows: TGTGCCAGCAGCTCACTTGGACAGGGGGCGAACATTCAGTACTTC. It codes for CASSSLGQGANIQYF.

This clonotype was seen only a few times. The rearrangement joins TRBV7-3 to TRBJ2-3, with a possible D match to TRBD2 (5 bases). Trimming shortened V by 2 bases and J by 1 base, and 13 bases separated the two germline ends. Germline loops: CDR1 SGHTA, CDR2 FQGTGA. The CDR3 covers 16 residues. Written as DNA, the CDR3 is TGTGCCAGCAGCTTAGAGGGTAGCCTACGCACAGATACGCAGTATTTT. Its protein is CASSLEGSLRTDTQYF.

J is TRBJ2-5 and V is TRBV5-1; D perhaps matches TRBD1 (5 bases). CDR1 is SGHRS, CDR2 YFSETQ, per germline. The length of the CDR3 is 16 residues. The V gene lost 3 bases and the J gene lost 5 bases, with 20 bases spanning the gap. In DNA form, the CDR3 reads TGCGCCAGCAGCTCCCTCCCTGGGGCGCGTCGGGAGACCCAGTACTTC. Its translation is CASSSLPGARRETQYF.

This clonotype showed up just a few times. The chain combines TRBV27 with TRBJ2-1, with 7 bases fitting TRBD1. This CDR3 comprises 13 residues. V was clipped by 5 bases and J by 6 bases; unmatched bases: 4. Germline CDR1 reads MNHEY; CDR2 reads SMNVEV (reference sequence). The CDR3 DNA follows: TGTGCCAGCAGTCCGACAGGGAGCAATGAGCAGTTCTTC. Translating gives CASSPTGSNEQFF.

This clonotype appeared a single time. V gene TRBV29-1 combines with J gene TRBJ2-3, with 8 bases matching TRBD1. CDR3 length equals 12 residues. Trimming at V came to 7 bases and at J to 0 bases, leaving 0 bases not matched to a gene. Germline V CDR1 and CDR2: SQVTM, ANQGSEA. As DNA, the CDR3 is TGCAGCGGACAGGGGAGCACAGATACGCAGTATTTT. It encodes CSGQGSTDTQYF.

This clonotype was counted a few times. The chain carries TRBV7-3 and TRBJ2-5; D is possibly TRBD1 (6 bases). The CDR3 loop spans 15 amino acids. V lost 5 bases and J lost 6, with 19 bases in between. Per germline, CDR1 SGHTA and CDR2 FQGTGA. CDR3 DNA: TGTGCCAGCAGCACCCAACCCACAGGGTGGAAGACCCAGTACTTC. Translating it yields CASSTQPTGWKTQYF.

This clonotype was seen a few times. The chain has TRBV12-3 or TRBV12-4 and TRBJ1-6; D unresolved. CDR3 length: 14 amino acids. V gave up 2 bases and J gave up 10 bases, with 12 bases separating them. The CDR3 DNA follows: TGTGCCAGCAGTTTAAGTGGAGGGAACTCACCCCTCCACTTT. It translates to CASSLSGGNSPLHF.

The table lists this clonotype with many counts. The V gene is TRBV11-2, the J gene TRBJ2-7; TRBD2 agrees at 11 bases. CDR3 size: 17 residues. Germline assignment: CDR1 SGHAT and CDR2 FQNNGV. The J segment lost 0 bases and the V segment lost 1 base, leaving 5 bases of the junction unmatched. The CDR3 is CASSLAASGGSSYEQYF. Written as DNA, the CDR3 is TGTGCCAGCAGCTTAGCTGCTAGCGGGGGGAGCTCCTACGAGCAGTACTTC.

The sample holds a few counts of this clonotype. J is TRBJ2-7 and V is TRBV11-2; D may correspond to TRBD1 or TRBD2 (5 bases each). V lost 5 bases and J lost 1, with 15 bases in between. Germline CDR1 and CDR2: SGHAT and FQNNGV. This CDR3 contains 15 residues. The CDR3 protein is CASSLSRGLSYEQYF. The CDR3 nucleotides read TGTGCCAGCAGCCTCTCGAGGGGTTTATCCTACGAGCAGTACTTC. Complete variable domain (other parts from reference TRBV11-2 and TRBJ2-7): EAGVAQSPRYKIIEKRQSVAFWCNPISGHATLYWYQQILGQGPKLLIQFQNNGVVDDSQLPKDRFSAERLKGVDSTLKIQPAKLEDSAVYLCASSLSRGLSYEQYFGPGTRLTVT.

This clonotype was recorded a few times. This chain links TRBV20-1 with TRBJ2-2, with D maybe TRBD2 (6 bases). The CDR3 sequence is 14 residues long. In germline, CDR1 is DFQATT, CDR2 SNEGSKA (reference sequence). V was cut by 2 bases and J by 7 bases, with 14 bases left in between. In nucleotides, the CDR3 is TGCAGTGCTAGACTGGCAGGGAGGATCGGGGAGCTGTTTTTT. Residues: CSARLAGRIGELFF.

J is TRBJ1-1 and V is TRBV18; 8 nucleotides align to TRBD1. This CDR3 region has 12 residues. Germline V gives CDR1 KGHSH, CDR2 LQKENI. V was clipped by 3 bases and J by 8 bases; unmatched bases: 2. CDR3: CASSPGQGEAFF. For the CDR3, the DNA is TGTGCCAGCTCACCCGGACAGGGCGAAGCTTTCTTT.

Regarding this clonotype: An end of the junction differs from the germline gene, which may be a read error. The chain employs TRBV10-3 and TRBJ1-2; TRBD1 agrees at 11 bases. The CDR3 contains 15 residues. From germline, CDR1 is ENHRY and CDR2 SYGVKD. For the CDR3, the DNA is TGTGCCATCGGTGAGAGGACAGGGGGCATTGATGGCTACACCTTC. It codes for CAIGERTGGIDGYTF.

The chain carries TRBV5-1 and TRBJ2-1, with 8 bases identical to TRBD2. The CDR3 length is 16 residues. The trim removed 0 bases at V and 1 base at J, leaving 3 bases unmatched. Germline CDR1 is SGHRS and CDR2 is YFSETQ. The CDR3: CASSLGSGSSYNEQFF. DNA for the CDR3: TGCGCCAGCAGCTTGGGGAGCGGGAGTTCCTACAATGAGCAGTTCTTC.

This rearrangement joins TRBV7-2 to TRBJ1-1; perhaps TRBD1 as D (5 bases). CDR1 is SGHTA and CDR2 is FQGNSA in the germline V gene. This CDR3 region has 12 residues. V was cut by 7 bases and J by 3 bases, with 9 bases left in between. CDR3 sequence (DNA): TGTGCCAGCACAACAGGATACACTGAAGCTTTCTTT. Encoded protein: CASTTGYTEAFF.

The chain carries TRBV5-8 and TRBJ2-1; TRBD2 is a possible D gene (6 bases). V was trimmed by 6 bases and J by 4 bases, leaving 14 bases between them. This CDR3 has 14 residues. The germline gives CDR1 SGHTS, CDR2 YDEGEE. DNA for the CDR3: TGTGCCAGCAAATTTAACGGGAGTTACAATGAGCAGTTCTTC. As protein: CASKFNGSYNEQFF. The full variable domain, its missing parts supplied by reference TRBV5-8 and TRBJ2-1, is EAGVTQSPTHLIKTRGQQATLRCSPISGHTSVYWYQQALGLGLQFLLWYDEGEERNRGNFPPRFSGRQFPNYSSELNVNALELEDSALYLCASKFNGSYNEQFFGPGTRLTVL.

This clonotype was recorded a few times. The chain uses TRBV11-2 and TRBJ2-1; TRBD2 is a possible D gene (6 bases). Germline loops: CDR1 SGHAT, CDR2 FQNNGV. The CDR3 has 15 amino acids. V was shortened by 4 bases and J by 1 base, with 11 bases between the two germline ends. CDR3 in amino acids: CASSSGGGSYNEQFF. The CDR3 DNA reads TGTGCCAGCAGCTCCGGTGGGGGGTCCTACAATGAGCAGTTCTTC.